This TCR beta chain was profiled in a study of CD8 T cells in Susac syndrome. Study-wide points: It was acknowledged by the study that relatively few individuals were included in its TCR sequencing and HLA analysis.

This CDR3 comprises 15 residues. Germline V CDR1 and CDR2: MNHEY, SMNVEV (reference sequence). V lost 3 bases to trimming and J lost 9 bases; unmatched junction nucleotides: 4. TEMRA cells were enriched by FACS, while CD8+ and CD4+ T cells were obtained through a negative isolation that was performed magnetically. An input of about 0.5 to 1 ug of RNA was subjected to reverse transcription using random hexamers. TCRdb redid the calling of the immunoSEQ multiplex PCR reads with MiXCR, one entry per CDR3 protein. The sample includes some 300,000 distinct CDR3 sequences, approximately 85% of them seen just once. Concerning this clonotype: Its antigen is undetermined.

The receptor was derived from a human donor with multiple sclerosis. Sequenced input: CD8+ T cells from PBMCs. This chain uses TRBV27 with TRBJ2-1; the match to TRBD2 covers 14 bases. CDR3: CASSFGTSGSSEQFF. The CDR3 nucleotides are TGTGCCAGCAGTTTCGGGACTAGCGGGAGTAGTGAGCAGTTCTTC.